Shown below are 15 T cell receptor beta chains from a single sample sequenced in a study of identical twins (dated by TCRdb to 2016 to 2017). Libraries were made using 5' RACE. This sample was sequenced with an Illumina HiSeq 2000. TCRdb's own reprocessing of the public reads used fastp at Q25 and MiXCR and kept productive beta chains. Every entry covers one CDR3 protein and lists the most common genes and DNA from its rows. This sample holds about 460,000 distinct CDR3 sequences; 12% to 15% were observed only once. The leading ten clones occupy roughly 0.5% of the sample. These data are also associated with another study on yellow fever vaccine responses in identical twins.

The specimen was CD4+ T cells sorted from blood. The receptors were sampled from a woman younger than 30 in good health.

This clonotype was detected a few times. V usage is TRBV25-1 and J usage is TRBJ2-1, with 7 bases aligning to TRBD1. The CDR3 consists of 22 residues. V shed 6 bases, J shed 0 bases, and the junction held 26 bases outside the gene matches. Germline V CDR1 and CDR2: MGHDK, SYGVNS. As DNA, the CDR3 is TGTGCCAGCAGAACCGGGACAGTCGGATCCTTTCTGGGCCTCAGCTCCTACAATGAGCAGTTCTTC. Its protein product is CASRTGTVGSFLGLSSYNEQFF.

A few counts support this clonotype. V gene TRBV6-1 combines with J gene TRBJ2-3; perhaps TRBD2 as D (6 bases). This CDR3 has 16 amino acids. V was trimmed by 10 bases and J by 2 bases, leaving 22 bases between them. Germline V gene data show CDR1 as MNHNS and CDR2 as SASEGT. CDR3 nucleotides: TGTGCCACCTCCCTACTGGGACTTTCCATCACAGATACGCAGTATTTT. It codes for CATSLLGLSITDTQYF.

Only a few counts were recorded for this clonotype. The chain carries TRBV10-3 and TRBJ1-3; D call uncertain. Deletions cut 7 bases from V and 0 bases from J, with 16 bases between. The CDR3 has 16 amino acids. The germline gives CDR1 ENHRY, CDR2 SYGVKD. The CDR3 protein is CAIMGKGRSSGNTIYF. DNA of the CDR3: TGTGCCATCATGGGCAAAGGACGGTCCTCTGGAAACACCATATATTTT.

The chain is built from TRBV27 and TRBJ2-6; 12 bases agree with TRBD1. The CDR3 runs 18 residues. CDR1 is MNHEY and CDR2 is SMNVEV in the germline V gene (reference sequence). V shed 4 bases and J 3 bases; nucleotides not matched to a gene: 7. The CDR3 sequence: CASSSTGTGGSGANVLTF. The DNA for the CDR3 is TGTGCCAGCAGTTCCACCGGGACAGGGGGCAGTGGGGCCAACGTCCTGACTTTC.

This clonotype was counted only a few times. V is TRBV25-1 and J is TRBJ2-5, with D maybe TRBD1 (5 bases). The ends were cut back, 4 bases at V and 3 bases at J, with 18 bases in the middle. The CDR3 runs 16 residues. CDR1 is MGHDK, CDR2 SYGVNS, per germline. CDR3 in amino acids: CASSAPSGKQKETQYF. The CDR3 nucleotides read TGTGCCAGCAGTGCACCCTCAGGGAAGCAGAAAGAGACCCAGTACTTC.

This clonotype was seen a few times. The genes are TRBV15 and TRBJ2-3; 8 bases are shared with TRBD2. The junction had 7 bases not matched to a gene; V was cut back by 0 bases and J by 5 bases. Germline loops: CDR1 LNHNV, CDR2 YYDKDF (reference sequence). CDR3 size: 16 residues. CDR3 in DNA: TGTGCCACCAGCAGAGATCAGCGGGAGCGGATAGATACGCAGTATTTT. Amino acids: CATSRDQRERIDTQYF. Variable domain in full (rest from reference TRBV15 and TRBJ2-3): DAMVIQNPRYQVTQFGKPVTLSCSQTLNHNVMYWYQQKSSQAPKLLFHYYDKDFNNEADTPDNFQSRRPNTSFCFLDIRSPGLGDTAMYLCATSRDQRERIDTQYFGPGTRLTVL.

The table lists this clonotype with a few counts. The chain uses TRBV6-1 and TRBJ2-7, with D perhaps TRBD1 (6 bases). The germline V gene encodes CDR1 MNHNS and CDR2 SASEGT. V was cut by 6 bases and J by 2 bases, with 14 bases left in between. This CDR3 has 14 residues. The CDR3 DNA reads TGTGCCAGCAGGTCCAGGGGACCCACCTACGAGCAGTACTTC. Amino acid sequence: CASRSRGPTYEQYF.

CDR3 region: CSVEQGGYTEAFF. CDR3 coding DNA: TGCAGCGTTGAACAGGGGGGTTATACTGAAGCTTTCTTT. The V gene is TRBV29-1, the J gene TRBJ1-1, with 7 bases identical to TRBD1. Germline lookup yields CDR1 SQVTM and CDR2 ANQGSEA. V dropped 2 bases and J dropped 5; count of bases not matched to a gene: 5. The CDR3 extends over 13 amino acids.

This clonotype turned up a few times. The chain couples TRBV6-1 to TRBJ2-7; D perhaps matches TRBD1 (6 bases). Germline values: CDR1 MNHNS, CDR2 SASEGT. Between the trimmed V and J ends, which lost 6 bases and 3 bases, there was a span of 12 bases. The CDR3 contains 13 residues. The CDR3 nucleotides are TGTGCCAGCAGGCGACAGACAGGCTACGAGCAGTACTTC. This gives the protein CASRRQTGYEQYF.

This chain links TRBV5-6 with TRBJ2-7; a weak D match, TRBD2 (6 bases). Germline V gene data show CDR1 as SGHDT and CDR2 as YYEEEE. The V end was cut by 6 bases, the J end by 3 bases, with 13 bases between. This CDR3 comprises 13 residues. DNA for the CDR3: TGTGCCAGCATTTCGGGGGTAGACTACGAGCAGTACTTC. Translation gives CASISGVDYEQYF.

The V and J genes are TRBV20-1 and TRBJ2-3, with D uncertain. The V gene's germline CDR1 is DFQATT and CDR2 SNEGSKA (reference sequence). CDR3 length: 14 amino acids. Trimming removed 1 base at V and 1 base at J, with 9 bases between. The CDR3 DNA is TGCAGTGCTAGAGTGGAGCCTCGCACAGATACGCAGTATTTT. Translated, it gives CSARVEPRTDTQYF.

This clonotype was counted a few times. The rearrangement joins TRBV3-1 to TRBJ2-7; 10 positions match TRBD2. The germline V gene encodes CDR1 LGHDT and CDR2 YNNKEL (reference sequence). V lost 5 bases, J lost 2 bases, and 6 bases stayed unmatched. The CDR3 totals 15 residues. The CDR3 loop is CASSVKLAGPYEQYF. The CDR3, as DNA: TGTGCCAGCAGCGTCAAACTAGCGGGACCCTACGAGCAGTACTTC.

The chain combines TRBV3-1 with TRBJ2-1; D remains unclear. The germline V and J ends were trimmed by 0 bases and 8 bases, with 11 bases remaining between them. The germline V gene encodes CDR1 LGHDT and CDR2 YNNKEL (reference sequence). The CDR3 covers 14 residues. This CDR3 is CASSQDLGFDEQFF. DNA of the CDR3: TGTGCCAGCAGCCAAGATCTAGGGTTCGATGAGCAGTTCTTC.

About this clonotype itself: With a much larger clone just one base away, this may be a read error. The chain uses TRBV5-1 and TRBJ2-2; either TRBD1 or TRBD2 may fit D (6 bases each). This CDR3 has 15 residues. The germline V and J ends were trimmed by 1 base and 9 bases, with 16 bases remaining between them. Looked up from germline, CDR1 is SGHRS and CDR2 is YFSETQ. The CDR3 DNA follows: TGCGCCAGCAGCTTGACCGCCACGGGGGCCCGGGAGCTGTTTTTT. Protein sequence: CASSLTATGARELFF.

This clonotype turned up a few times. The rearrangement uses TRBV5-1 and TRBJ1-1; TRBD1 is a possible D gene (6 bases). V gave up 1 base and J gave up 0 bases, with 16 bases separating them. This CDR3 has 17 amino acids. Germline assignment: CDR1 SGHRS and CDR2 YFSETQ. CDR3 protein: CASSLSWTALMNTEAFF. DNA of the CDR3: TGCGCCAGCAGCTTGTCTTGGACAGCTTTAATGAACACTGAAGCTTTCTTT.